This T cell receptor beta chain was sequenced in a study of beta chain features in type 1 diabetes. General study findings and limits: In every one of the four CD4+ subsets, TCRB CDR3s were moderately but significantly shorter in Type 1 diabetes patients. Fewer insertions but more deletions were seen at VDJ junctions in type 1 diabetes patients.

The authors reverse transcribed all of the isolated RNA, so sequencing captured expressed TCRB transcripts. Libraries were prepared by immunoSEQ multiplex PCR; TCRdb keeps only in-frame clonotypes and omits some of them. The data contain approximately 360,000 clones, roughly 12% of them singletons. The junction had 11 bases not matched to a gene; V was cut back by 0 bases and J by 8 bases. Germline-derived CDR1 and CDR2 are LGHNA and YSLEER. The CDR3 spans 17 residues. The sample holds a few counts of this clone. Its antigen is still unknown. A sort by CD45RO/CCR7/CD25/CD127/CD95/CD27 yielded CD4+ naive, central memory, regulatory and stem cell-like memory cells. Sorted cells reached over 95% purity in every population.

The specimen sequenced was naive CD4+ T cells from blood. The V call is TRBV4-3, the J call TRBJ1-4; 8 bases are a match to TRBD1. The TCR was taken from a woman under 30 with type 1 diabetes. The CDR3 reads CASSQDLGQGYREKLFF. The CDR3 DNA is TGCGCCAGCAGCCAAGATCTCGGACAGGGATATCGAGAAAAACTGTTTTTT.